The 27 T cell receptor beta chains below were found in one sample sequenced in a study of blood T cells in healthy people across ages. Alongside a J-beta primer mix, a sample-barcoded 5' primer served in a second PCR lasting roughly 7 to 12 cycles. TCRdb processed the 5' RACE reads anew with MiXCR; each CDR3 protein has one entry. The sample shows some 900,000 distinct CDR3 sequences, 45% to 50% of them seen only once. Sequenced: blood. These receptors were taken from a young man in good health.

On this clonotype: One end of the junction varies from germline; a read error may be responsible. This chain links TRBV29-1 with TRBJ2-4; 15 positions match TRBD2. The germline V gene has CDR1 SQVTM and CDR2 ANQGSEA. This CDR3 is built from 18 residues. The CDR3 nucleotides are TGCAGCGTTGAAGCGAGGACTAGCGGGGGGGCCGCCAAAAACATTCGGTACTTC. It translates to CSVEARTSGGAAKNIRYF.

The CDR3 reads CASSQDRATGQSGANVLTF. CDR3 in DNA: TGTGCCAGCAGCCAAGATCGGGCAACGGGTCAATCTGGGGCCAACGTCCTGACTTTC. V is TRBV4-2 and J is TRBJ2-6; D is unclear. The germline V gene encodes CDR1 LGHNA and CDR2 YNFKEQ. V lost 0 bases and J lost 1, with 16 bases in between. The CDR3 extends over 19 amino acids.

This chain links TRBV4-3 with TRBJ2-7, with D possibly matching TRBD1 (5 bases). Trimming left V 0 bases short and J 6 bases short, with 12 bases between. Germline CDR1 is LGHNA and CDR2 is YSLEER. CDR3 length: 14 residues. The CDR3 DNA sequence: TGCGCCAGCAGCCAAGATAACAGGAGAGGCGAGCAGTACTTC. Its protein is CASSQDNRRGEQYF.

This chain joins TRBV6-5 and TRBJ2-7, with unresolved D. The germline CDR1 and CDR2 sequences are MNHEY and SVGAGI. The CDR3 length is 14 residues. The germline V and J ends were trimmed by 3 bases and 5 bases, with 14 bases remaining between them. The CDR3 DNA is TGTGCCAGCAGTTATCTCCAGGAGAAGGACGAGCAGTACTTC. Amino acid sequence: CASSYLQEKDEQYF.

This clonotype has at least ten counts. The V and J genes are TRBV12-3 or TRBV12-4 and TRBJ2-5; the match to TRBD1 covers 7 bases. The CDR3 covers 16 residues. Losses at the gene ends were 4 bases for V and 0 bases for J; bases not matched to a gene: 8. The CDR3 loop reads CASSSTGTANQETQYF. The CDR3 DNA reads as TGTGCCAGCAGTTCCACCGGGACAGCAAACCAAGAGACCCAGTACTTC.

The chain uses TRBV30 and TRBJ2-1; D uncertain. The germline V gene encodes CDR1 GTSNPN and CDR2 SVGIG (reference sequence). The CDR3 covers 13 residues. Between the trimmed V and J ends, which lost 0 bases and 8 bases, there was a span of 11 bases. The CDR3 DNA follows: TGTGCCTGGAGTGTACAATCGACCGATGAGCAGTTCTTC. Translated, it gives CAWSVQSTDEQFF.

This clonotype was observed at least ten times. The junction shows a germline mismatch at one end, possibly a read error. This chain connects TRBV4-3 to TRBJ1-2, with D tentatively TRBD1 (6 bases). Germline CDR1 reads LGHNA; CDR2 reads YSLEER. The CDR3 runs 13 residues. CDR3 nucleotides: TGTGCCAGCAGCCAAGGGGGAGGCTATGGCTACACCTTC. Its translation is CASSQGGGYGYTF.

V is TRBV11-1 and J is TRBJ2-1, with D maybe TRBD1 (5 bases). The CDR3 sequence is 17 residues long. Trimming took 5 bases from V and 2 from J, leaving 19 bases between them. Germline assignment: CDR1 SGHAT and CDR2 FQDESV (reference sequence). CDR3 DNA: TGTGCCAGCAGCCCAGGGTGGCGCACCCGGGCCTACAATGAGCAGTTCTTC. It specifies CASSPGWRTRAYNEQFF. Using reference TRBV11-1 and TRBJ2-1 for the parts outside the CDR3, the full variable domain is EAEVAQSPRYKITEKSQAVAFWCDPISGHATLYWYRQILGQGPELLVQFQDESVVDDSQLPKDRFSAERLKGVDSTLKIQPAELGDSAMYLCASSPGWRTRAYNEQFFGPGTRLTVL.

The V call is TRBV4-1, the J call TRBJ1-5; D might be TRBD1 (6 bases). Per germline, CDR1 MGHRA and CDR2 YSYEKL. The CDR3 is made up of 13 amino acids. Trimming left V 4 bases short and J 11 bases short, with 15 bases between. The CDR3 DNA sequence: TGCGCCAGCAGCCCCCAGGTACAGGGTTCCCAGCATTTT. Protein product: CASSPQVQGSQHF.

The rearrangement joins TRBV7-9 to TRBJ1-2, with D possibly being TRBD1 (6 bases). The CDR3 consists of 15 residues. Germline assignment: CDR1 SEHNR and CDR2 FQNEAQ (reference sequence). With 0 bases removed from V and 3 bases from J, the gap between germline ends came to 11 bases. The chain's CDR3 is CASSLATRGDYGYTF. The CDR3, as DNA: TGTGCCAGCAGCTTAGCGACCAGGGGAGACTATGGCTACACCTTC.

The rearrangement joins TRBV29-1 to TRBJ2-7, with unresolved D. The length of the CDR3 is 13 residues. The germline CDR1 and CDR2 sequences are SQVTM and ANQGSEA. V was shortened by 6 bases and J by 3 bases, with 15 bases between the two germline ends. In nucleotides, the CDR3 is TGCAGCGTCGTCGGATCTCTCCGCTACGAGCAGTACTTC. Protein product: CSVVGSLRYEQYF.

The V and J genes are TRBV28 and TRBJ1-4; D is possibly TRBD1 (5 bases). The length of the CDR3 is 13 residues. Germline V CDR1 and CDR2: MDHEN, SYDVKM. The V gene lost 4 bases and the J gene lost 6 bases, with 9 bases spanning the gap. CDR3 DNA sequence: TGTGCCAGCAGTTCCGCGGGGGATGAAAAACTGTTTTTT. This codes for CASSSAGDEKLFF.

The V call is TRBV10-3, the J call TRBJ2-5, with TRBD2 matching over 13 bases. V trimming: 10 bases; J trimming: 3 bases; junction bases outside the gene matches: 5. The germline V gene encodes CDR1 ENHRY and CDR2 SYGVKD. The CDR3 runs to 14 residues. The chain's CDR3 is CATSTSGGEETQYF. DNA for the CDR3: TGTGCCACTTCCACTAGCGGGGGGGAAGAGACCCAGTACTTC.

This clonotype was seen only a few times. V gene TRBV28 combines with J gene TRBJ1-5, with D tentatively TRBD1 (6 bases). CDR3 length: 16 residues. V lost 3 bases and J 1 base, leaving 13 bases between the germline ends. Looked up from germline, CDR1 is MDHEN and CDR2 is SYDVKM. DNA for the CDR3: TGTGCCAGCAGTTTGATACAGGGAAACAGCAATCAGCCCCAGCATTTT. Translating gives CASSLIQGNSNQPQHF.

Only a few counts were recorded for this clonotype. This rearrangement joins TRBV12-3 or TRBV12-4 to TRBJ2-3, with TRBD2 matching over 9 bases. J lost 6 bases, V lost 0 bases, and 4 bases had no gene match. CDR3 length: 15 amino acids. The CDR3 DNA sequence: TGTGCCAGCAGTTTAGCTAGCGGGGGAAGGGATACGCAGTATTTT. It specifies CASSLASGGRDTQYF.

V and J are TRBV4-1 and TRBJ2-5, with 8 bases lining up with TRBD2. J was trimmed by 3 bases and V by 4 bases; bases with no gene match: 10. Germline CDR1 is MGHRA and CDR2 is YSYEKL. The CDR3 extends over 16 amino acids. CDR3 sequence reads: CASSRAGAGVEETQYF. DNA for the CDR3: TGCGCCAGCAGCCGGGCCGGAGCGGGGGTGGAAGAGACCCAGTACTTC.

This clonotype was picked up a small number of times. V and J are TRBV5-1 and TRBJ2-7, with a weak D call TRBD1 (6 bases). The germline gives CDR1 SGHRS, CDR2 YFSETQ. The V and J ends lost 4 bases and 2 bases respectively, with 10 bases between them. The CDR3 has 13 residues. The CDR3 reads CASSTDSPYEQYF. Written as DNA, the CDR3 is TGCGCCAGCAGCACGGACAGTCCCTACGAGCAGTACTTC. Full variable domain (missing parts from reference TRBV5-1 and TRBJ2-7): KAGVTQTPRYLIKTRGQQVTLSCSPISGHRSVSWYQQTPGQGLQFLFEYFSETQRNKGNFPGRFSGRQFSNSRSEMNVSTLELGDSALYLCASSTDSPYEQYFGPGTRLTVT.

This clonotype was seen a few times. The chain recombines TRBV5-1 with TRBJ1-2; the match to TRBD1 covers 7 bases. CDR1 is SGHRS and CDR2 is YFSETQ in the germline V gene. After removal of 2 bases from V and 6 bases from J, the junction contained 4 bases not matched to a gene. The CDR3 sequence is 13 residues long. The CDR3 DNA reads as TGCGCCAGCAGCTTTGGACAGGTGGATGGCTACACCTTC. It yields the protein CASSFGQVDGYTF.

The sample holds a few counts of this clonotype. This chain's CDR3 is CASSPKSHGGNEQFF. In DNA, the CDR3 is TGTGCCAGCTCACCAAAGAGCCACGGCGGGAATGAGCAGTTCTTC. The chain employs TRBV18 and TRBJ2-1; D is possibly TRBD2 (5 bases). V was cut by 2 bases and J by 7 bases, with 15 bases left in between. This CDR3 has 15 residues. CDR1 is KGHSH and CDR2 is LQKENI in the germline V gene.

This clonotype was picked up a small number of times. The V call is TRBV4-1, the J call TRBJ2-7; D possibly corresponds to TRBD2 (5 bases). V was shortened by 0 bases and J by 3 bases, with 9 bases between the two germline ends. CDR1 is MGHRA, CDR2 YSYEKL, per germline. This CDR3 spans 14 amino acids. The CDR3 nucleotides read TGCGCCAGCAGCCAAGATCAAGGACTCTACGAGCAGTACTTC. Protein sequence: CASSQDQGLYEQYF.

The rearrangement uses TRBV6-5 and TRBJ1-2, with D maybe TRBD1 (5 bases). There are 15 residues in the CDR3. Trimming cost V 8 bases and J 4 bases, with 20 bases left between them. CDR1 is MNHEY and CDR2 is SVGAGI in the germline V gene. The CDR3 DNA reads TGTGCCAGCTATTATTCGACAGACCCGGGCTATGGCTACACCTTC. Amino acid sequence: CASYYSTDPGYGYTF.

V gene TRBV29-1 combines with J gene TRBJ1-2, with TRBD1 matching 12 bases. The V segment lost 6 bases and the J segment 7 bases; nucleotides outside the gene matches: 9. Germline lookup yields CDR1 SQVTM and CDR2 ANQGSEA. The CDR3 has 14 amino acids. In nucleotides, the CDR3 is TGCAGCGTCGCCGGGGGACAGGGGGCTGGTGGCTACACCTTC. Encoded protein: CSVAGGQGAGGYTF.

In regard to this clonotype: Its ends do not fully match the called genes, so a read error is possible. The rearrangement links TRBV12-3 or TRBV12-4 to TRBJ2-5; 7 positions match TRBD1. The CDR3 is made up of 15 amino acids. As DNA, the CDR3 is TGTGCCAGCAGCTTAGGGGACAGCGTGCAAGAGACCCAGTACTTC. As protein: CASSLGDSVQETQYF.

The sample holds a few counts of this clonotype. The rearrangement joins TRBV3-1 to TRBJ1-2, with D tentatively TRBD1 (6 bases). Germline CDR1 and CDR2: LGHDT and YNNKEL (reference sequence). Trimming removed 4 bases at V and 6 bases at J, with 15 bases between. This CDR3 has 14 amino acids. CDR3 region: CASSLDSQTHGYTF. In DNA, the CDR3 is TGTGCCAGCAGCCTGGACAGCCAGACTCATGGCTACACCTTC.

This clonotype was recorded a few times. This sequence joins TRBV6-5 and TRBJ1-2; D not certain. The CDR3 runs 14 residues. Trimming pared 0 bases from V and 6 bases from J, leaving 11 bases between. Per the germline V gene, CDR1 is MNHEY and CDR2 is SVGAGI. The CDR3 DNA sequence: TGTGCCAGCAGTTACTCGTTGGCAGTCGATGGCTACACCTTC. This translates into CASSYSLAVDGYTF.

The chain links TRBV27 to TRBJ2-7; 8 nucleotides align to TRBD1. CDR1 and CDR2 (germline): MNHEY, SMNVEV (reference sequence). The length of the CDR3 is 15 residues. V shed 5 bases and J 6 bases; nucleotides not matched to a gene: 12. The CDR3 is CASSPGQGILREQYF. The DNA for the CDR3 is TGTGCCAGCAGTCCCGGACAGGGTATTTTGCGCGAGCAGTACTTC.

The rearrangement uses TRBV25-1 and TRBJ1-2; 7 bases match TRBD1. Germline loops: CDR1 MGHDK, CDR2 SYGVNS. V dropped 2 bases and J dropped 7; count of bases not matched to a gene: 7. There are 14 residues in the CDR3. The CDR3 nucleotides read TGTGCCAGCAGTGAAGGGACAGAGGTAGGTGGCTACACCTTC. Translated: CASSEGTEVGGYTF.